The sequence of this T cell receptor (beta chain) was determined in a study of OX40 agonist ivuxolimab in advanced cancers. Study-level background: Ivuxolimab was an agonistic, fully human IgG2 monoclonal antibody directed against OX40 (CD134), a costimulatory receptor. Intravenous ivuxolimab was administered to patients every 2 weeks at six dose levels: 0.01, 0.1, 0.3, 1.5, 3 and 10 mg/kg. The point of sequencing TCRbeta in the periphery was to test whether ivuxolimab changed TCR sequence diversity and drove clonal T-cell expansion. In the dose-escalation cohort, around four fifths of patients were male, and the mean age was 60 years with a range of about 23 to 79. Partial responses occurred in three dose-escalation patients, of whom one had hepatocellular carcinoma and two had cutaneous melanoma. The monotherapy dose-escalation portion (N ≈ 50 patients) of the phase I ivuxolimab trial is reported in the paper. Prior anti-PD-1, anti-PD-L1 or anti-CTLA-4 therapy was permitted, and checkpoint inhibitors had been received by less than 45% of dose-escalation patients. Of the roughly 50 dose-escalation patients, hepatocellular carcinoma was present in 19, melanoma in approximately 15, renal cell carcinoma in 9 and head and neck cancer in 9. Here is what the overall study found, with its caveats: Low levels of normalized T-cell clonal expansion were also shown by some nonresponding patients. In partial responders in the 0.1-3.0 mg/kg groups, normalized peripheral clonal expansion was found to be among the lowest, especially among CD8+ T cells. After ivuxolimab, CD8+ T cells had more expanded clones than CD4+ T cells on average. The antigen specificity of the peripheral T cells that underwent clonal expansion was not determined. At doses of 0.1 to 3.0 mg/kg, clonal expansion of both CD4+ and CD8+ blood T cells was observed from baseline to week 6.

The trial excluded patients who had a history of autoimmune disease or who were on systemic immunosuppression. Peripheral blood for TCR sequencing was collected from all dose cohorts at baseline, on cycle 4 day 1, and on cycle 7 day 1. The samples were taken from a phase I, first-in-human, multicenter, open-label dose-escalation trial of ivuxolimab. Adults with locally advanced or metastatic melanoma, renal cell carcinoma, hepatocellular carcinoma or head and neck squamous cell carcinoma were enrolled in the trial. Before TCR sequencing, CD4+ and CD8+ T cells were separately sorted from peripheral blood. V was cut back by 9 bases and J by 5 bases, leaving a gap of 17 bases between them. The germline V gene specifies SGHAT as CDR1 and FQNNGV as CDR2. Spanning cysteine to phenylalanine, the CDR3 consists of 13 amino acids. This entry keeps only the CDR3 DNA: 39 bases, framed from base 1. To sequence the TCRbeta CDR3 region, genomic DNA was isolated from the sorted cells. TCRbeta CDR3 regions were sequenced using the immunoSEQ Assay. The table comes from immuneACCESS by way of TCRdb, which keeps in-frame sequences with V and J called. Part of the clones is missing from these tables; in studies checked, under half for an unresolved V gene and the rest for unknown reasons. The sample records more than 45,000 clones, approximately 91% of which are singletons. The biggest ten clones account for over 15% of the sample.

Only one count was recorded for this clone. Its antigen has not been determined. No base quality information exists; no much larger clone differs at one position. The TCR was taken from an adult with an advanced solid tumor such as melanoma, head and neck, liver or kidney cancer. The chain was built from TRBV11-2 and TRBJ2-7; possibly the D gene is TRBD2, per 6 matching bases. The sequenced sample was CD4+ or CD8+ T cells sorted from blood, obtained in a trial of the OX40 agonist ivuxolimab. CDR3 region: CASLKGGSDEQYF. The DNA reads as follows: TGTGCCAGTCTGAAGGGAGGTAGCGACGAGCAGTACTTC.